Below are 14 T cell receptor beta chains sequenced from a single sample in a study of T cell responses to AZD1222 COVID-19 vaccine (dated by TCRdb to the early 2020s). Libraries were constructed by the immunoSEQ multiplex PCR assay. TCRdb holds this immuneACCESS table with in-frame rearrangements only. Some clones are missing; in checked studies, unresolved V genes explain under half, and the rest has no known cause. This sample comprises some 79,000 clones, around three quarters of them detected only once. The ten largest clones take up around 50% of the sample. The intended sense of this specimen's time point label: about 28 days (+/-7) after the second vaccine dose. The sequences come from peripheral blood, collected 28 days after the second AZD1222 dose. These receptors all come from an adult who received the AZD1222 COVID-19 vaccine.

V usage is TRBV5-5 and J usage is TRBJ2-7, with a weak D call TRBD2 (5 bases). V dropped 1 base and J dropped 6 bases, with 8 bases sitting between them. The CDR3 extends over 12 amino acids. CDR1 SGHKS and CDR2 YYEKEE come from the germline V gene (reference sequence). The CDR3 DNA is TGTGCCAGCAGCTTGTCGGGGTTCGAGCAGTACTTC. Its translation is CASSLSGFEQYF.

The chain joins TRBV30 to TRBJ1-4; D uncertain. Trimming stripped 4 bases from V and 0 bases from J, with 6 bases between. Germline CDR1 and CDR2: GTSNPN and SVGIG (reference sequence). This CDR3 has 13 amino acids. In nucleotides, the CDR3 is TGTGCCTGGAATGGTGCAACTAATGAAAAACTGTTTTTT. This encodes CAWNGATNEKLFF.

CDR3 bases: TGTGCCAGCAGCTTAAAAGGGACAGGCCTTACCTACGAGCAGTACTTC. Residues: CASSLKGTGLTYEQYF. J is TRBJ2-7 and V is TRBV11-2, with 8 bases fitting TRBD1. This CDR3 has 16 residues. The germline V gene encodes CDR1 SGHAT and CDR2 FQNNGV. The trim removed 2 bases at V and 2 bases at J, leaving 8 bases unmatched.

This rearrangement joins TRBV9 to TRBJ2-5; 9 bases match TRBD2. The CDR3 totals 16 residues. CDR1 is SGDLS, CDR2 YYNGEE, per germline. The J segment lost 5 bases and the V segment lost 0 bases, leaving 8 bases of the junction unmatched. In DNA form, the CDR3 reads TGTGCCAGCAGCGTAGGTAGCGGGGGTCCCGTGGAGACCCAGTACTTC. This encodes CASSVGSGGPVETQYF.

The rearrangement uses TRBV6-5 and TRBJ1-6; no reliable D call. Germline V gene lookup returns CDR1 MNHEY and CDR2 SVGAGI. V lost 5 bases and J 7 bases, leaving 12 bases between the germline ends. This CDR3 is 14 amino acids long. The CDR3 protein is CASSPPLGNSPLHF. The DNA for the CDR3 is TGTGCCAGCAGTCCCCCGCTAGGGAATTCACCCCTCCACTTT.

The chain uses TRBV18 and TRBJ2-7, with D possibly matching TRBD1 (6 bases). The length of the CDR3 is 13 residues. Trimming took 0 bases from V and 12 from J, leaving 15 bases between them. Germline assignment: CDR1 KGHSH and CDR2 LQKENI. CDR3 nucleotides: TGTGCCAGCTCACCACCGCTGTTAACAGGGATGTACTTC. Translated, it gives CASSPPLLTGMYF.

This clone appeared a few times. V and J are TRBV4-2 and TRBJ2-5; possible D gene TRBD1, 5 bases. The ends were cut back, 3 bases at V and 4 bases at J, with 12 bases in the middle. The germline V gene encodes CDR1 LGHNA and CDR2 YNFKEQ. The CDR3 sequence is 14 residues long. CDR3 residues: CASSQATVRETQYF. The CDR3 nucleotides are TGTGCCAGCAGCCAGGCGACAGTACGAGAGACCCAGTACTTC.

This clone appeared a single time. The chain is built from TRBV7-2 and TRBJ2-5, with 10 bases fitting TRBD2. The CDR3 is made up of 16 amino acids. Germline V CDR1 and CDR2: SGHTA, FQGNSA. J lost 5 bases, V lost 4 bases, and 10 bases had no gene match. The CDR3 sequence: CASSSRGAGGRETQYF. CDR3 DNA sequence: TGTGCCAGCAGCTCTCGGGGAGCGGGGGGGCGCGAGACCCAGTACTTC.

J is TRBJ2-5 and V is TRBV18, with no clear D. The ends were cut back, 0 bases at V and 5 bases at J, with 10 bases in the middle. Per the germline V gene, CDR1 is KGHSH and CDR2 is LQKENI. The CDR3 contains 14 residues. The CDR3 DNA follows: TGTGCCAGCTCACCACCGGTGGGTAGCGAGACCCAGTACTTC. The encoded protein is CASSPPVGSETQYF.

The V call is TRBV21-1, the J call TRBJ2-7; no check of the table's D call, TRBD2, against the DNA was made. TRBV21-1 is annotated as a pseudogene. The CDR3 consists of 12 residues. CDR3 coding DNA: TGTGCCAGCAAGGAGCGGGAATACGAGCAGTACTTC. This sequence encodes CASKEREYEQYF.

The CDR3 reads CASSPMRGRTDTQYF. The CDR3 coding sequence is TGTGCCAGCTCCCCGATGAGAGGTCGCACAGATACGCAGTATTTT. V gene TRBV6-5 combines with J gene TRBJ2-3; D is undetermined. The CDR3 extends over 15 amino acids. The V gene lost 8 bases and the J gene lost 1 base, with 16 bases spanning the gap. Germline V gives CDR1 MNHEY, CDR2 SVGAGI.

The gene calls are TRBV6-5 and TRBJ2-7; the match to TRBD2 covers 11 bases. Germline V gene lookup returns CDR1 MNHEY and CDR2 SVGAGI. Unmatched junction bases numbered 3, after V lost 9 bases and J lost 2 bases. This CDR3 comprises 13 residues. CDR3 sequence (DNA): TGTGCCAGGGGGACTAGCGGCACCTACGAGCAGTACTTC. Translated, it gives CARGTSGTYEQYF.

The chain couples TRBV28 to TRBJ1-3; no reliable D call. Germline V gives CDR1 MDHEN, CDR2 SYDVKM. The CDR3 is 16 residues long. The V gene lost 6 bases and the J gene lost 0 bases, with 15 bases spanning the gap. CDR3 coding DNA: TGTGCCAGCAGCTACCTTACGGAGGGCTCTGGAAACACCATATATTTT. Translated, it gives CASSYLTEGSGNTIYF.

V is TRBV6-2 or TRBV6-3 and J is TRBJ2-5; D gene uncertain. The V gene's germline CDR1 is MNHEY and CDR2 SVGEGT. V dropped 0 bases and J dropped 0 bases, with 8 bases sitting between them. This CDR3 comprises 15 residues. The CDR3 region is CASSYSNEYQETQYF. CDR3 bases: TGTGCCAGCAGTTACTCGAACGAGTACCAAGAGACCCAGTACTTC.